These 13 T cell receptor beta chains share one sample of origin, sequenced in a study of early T cells in non-severe SARS-CoV-2 infection. TCRdb recomputed calls from the 5' RACE reads with MiXCR, one row per CDR3 protein. The data show about 71,000 distinct CDR3 sequences, about an eighth seen once. The source was whole blood, collected at baseline. Receptors originate from an adult who was a healthcare worker with PCR-confirmed SARS-CoV-2 infection or an uninfected control (not recorded which).

This clonotype has at least ten counts. The chain joins TRBV20-1 to TRBJ2-5; TRBD2 agrees at 12 bases. J gave up 0 bases and V 6 bases, and 5 bases lay outside the gene matches. CDR1 is DFQATT and CDR2 is SNEGSKA in the germline V gene (reference sequence). The CDR3 has 15 residues. The CDR3 spells CSAPPSGGDQETQYF. As DNA, the CDR3 is TGCAGTGCCCCTCCTAGCGGGGGGGACCAAGAGACCCAGTACTTC.

This clonotype was seen a handful of times. The chain is built from TRBV6-6 and TRBJ2-7; 8 bases are a match to TRBD2. This CDR3 has 14 residues. With 9 bases clipped from V and 0 bases from J, the junction kept 7 bases outside the gene matches. The V gene's germline CDR1 is MNHNY and CDR2 SVGAGI (reference sequence). CDR3 coding DNA: TGTGCCAGTGGGCGGGGGGCGAACTCCTACGAGCAGTACTTC. Its protein product is CASGRGANSYEQYF.

In its sample, this clonotype was seen many times. The chain carries TRBV9 and TRBJ1-2; D gene uncertain. Trimming removed 2 bases from V and 7 bases from J, with 15 bases in between. The CDR3 extends over 14 amino acids. Germline CDR1 is SGDLS and CDR2 is YYNGEE. The CDR3 protein is CASSVLMGLSGYTF. In DNA form, the CDR3 reads TGTGCCAGCAGCGTGCTCATGGGGTTGAGTGGCTACACCTTC.

This clonotype was counted many times. The J gene is TRBJ1-2, the V gene TRBV7-9; 8 positions match TRBD1. Trimming removed 5 bases from V and 3 bases from J; junction bases left unmatched: 8. Germline CDR1 SEHNR, CDR2 FQNEAQ (reference sequence). CDR3 length: 15 residues. The CDR3 spells CASSRGQVADYGYTF. The CDR3 DNA reads as TGTGCCAGCAGCAGGGGACAGGTGGCGGACTATGGCTACACCTTC.

The table lists this clonotype with a few counts. The chain carries TRBV2 and TRBJ1-1, with D possibly matching TRBD1 (5 bases). CDR3 length equals 14 residues. The germline V gene encodes CDR1 SNHLY and CDR2 FYNNEI. Trimming pared 6 bases from V and 2 bases from J, leaving 13 bases between. CDR3 DNA sequence: TGTGCCAGCAGGACAGACGTTACTAACACTGAAGCTTTCTTT. Amino acids: CASRTDVTNTEAFF.

This clonotype was seen ten or more times. J is TRBJ2-4 and V is TRBV29-1, with 8 bases that match TRBD1. CDR3 size: 12 residues. V lost 4 bases and J lost 5; bases outside the gene matches: 1. Germline V lookup: CDR1 SQVTM, CDR2 ANQGSEA. The CDR3 region has the DNA TGCAGCGTTGCACAGGGGGAAAACATTCAGTACTTC. This gives the protein CSVAQGENIQYF.

This clonotype was seen many times. The genes are TRBV20-1 and TRBJ2-7; either TRBD1 or TRBD2 may supply D (5 bases each). The ends were cut back, 1 base at V and 13 bases at J, with 17 bases in the middle. The CDR3 length is 12 residues. The germline gives CDR1 DFQATT, CDR2 SNEGSKA (reference sequence). CDR3 region: CSARGLRLGDYF. The CDR3 DNA is TGCAGTGCTAGAGGCCTCAGGTTAGGGGACTACTTC.

The table lists this clonotype with a few counts. The chain joins TRBV11-2 to TRBJ2-3; 7 bases map to TRBD1. The germline CDR1 and CDR2 sequences are SGHAT and FQNNGV. This CDR3 spans 17 amino acids. J lost 1 base, V lost 4 bases, and 11 bases had no gene match. The CDR3 DNA is TGTGCCAGCAGCTCTAGACGTCGACAGGGCGGCACAGATACGCAGTATTTT. Its protein product is CASSSRRRQGGTDTQYF.

The chain combines TRBV20-1 with TRBJ1-1; maybe TRBD1 (5 bases). There are 13 residues in the CDR3. CDR1 DFQATT and CDR2 SNEGSKA come from the germline V gene (reference sequence). V was cut by 2 bases and J by 11 bases, with 18 bases left in between. The CDR3 DNA is TGCAGTGCTAGATCCCCCGGGACGGCGGAGGCTTTCTTT. It yields the protein CSARSPGTAEAFF.

This clonotype was seen more than once but under ten times. This sequence joins TRBV27 and TRBJ2-2; D is possibly TRBD2 (6 bases). V was clipped by 7 bases and J by 4 bases, with 13 bases between them. Looked up from germline, CDR1 is MNHEY and CDR2 is SMNVEV (reference sequence). This CDR3 contains 14 residues. CDR3 loop: CASTPRRGTGELFF. The CDR3 DNA is TGTGCCAGCACCCCACGGCGGGGCACCGGGGAGCTGTTTTTT.

The CDR3: CASSQGQGPVGTEAFF. The CDR3 nucleotides read TGCGCCAGCAGCCAAGGACAGGGCCCGGTTGGAACTGAAGCTTTCTTT. The chain carries TRBV4-1 and TRBJ1-1; 7 nucleotides align to TRBD1. The CDR3 runs to 16 residues. Germline V gene lookup returns CDR1 MGHRA and CDR2 YSYEKL. V dropped 1 base and J dropped 5; count of bases not matched to a gene: 10.

The rearrangement links TRBV6-1 to TRBJ2-3; 10 bases are shared with TRBD2. The CDR3 runs to 15 residues. From germline, CDR1 is MNHNS and CDR2 SASEGT. The junction had 1 base not matched to a gene; V was cut back by 2 bases and J by 2 bases. DNA of the CDR3: TGTGCCAGCAGTGAACTAGCGGGGGACACAGATACGCAGTATTTT. Encoded protein: CASSELAGDTDTQYF.

This clonotype was found a few times. This chain connects TRBV12-3 or TRBV12-4 to TRBJ1-1; 8 nucleotides agree with TRBD1. This CDR3 is built from 14 residues. Germline trimming cut 7 bases from V and 1 base from J; bases unmatched to any gene: 5. This chain's CDR3 is CASTRQGTNTEAFF. DNA for the CDR3: TGTGCCAGCACCAGACAGGGGACGAACACTGAAGCTTTCTTT.